This T cell receptor (beta chain) was obtained from a study of OX40 agonist ivuxolimab in advanced cancers. Some background on the complete study: Ivuxolimab was an agonistic, fully human IgG2 monoclonal antibody directed against OX40 (CD134), a costimulatory receptor. Intravenous ivuxolimab was administered to patients every 2 weeks at six dose levels: 0.01, 0.1, 0.3, 1.5, 3 and 10 mg/kg. Of the approximately 54 patients in dose escalation, about 20 had hepatocellular carcinoma, some 15 had melanoma, 9 had renal cell carcinoma and 9 had head and neck cancer. A male proportion of around 81% and a mean age of approximately 61 years, ranging from about 20 to 80, were recorded for the dose-escalation cohort. Patients were allowed to have had prior anti-PD-1, anti-PD-L1 or anti-CTLA-4 therapy, and approximately 41% of the dose-escalation patients had previously received checkpoint inhibitors. Partial responses were achieved by three dose-escalation patients, of whom one had hepatocellular carcinoma and two had cutaneous melanoma. Peripheral TCRbeta sequencing was intended to test whether TCR sequence diversity was altered and clonal T-cell expansion was caused by ivuxolimab. The paper reports the monotherapy dose-escalation portion (N of about 52 patients) of the phase I ivuxolimab trial. What the research found in general, with its limitations: In the 0.1-3.0 mg/kg groups, partial responders had among the lowest normalized peripheral clonal expansion, particularly in CD8+ T cells. At doses of 0.1 to 3.0 mg/kg, clonal expansion of both CD4+ and CD8+ T cells in blood was seen between baseline and week 6. The antigen specificity of the clonally expanded peripheral T cells was not determined. Low levels of normalized T-cell clonal expansion were also seen in some nonresponding patients. After ivuxolimab, expanded clones were on average more numerous among CD8+ T cells than among CD4+ T cells.

This clone was detected once. Its antigen remains undetermined. The sample holds no much larger clone one base away, and base qualities are not on file. Genomic DNA was isolated from the sorted cells so that the TCRbeta CDR3 region could be sequenced. The immunoSEQ Assay was used to sequence the TCRbeta CDR3 regions. TCRdb provides this immuneACCESS table in a form limited to in-frame rearrangements. Some clones are lacking; in checked studies, under half of them reflect an unresolved V gene, and why the rest are absent is not known. A total of about 54,000 clones appear in this sample, almost 85% of them only once. The ten top clones hold more than 1% of the sample. Patients with autoimmune disease history or receiving systemic immunosuppression were excluded from the trial. In every dose cohort, peripheral blood was drawn for TCR sequencing at baseline, cycle 4 day 1, and cycle 7 day 1. Samples came from an open-label, multicenter, first-in-human phase I dose-escalation trial of ivuxolimab. The trial enrolled adults with locally advanced or metastatic head and neck squamous cell, hepatocellular, melanoma or renal cell carcinoma. CD4+ and CD8+ T cells were sorted separately from peripheral blood before TCR sequencing.

CDR1 and CDR2 were assigned from the germline V gene as SGHAT and FQNNGV. The CDR3 spans 17 residues, from the cysteine through the phenylalanine. The DNA shown is the 51-base CDR3, in frame from base 1. V is reduced by 3 bases and J by 4 bases, leaving a spacing of 18 bases between them. The sample here was CD4+ or CD8+ T cells sorted from blood, taken in a trial of the OX40 agonist ivuxolimab. The chain is encoded by TRBV11-2 joined to TRBJ2-2, with the D gene not clear enough to name. This clonotype originated in an adult with an advanced solid tumor such as melanoma, head and neck, liver or kidney cancer. The DNA sequence is given as TGTGCCAGCAGCTTCGGATTGGGTCCGGCCGGCACCGGGGAGCTGTTTTTT. It specifies CASSFGLGPAGTGELFF.